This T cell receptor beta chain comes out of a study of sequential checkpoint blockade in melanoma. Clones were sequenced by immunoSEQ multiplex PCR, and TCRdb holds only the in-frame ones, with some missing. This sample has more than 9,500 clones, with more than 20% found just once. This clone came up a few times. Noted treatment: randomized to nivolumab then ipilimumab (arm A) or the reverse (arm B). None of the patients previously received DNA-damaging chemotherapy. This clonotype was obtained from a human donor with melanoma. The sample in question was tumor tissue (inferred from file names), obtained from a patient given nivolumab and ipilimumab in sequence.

The CDR3 sequence: CASSQTSGRYEQYF. DNA of the CDR3: TGTGCCAGCAGCCAGACTAGCGGGAGATACGAGCAGTACTTC. V usage is TRBV16 and J usage is TRBJ2-7; 12 bases agree with TRBD2. The germline V gene encodes CDR1 KGHSY and CDR2 FQNENV. The CDR3 contains 14 residues. Germline trimming cut 3 bases from V and 4 bases from J; bases unmatched to any gene: 1.